The 21 T cell receptor beta chains in this list originate from one sample, sequenced in a study of T cells after yellow fever vaccination (dated by TCRdb to the late 2010s). The meaning of the sample's treatment or condition label: live attenuated yellow fever vaccine strain. Preparation of the library involved 5' RACE. Data came from an Illumina HiSeq 2500. The public reads were reprocessed in TCRdb via fastp at Q25 and MiXCR, keeping in-frame beta chains. Records with the same CDR3 protein are collapsed into one entry carrying the most frequent genes and DNA. Counted in this sample were 100,000 to 150,000 distinct CDR3 sequences; roughly 6.7% of them appeared once. The top ten constitute 2.5% of the sample. Sequenced here: CD4+ T cells sorted from PBMCs, sampled roughly 10 days after the first yellow fever vaccination. The origin of the receptors is a man aged 18 to 30 who received the YFV17D yellow fever vaccine.

This clonotype appeared a few times. V is TRBV21-1 and J is TRBJ1-2; TRBD1, as called in the table, went unchecked against the DNA. TRBV21-1 is a pseudogene segment. The CDR3 has 16 amino acids. CDR3 in amino acids: CASSKATSPEDYGYTF. As DNA, the CDR3 is TGTGCCAGCAGCAAAGCAACTTCCCCTGAGGACTATGGCTACACCTTC.

The sample holds many counts of this clonotype. The genes are TRBV12-3 or TRBV12-4 and TRBJ1-3; possibly TRBD1 for D (5 bases). V shed 6 bases and J shed 0 bases, with 12 bases lying between them. This CDR3 comprises 15 residues. The CDR3 sequence: CASRLQVISGNTIYF. Written as DNA, the CDR3 is TGTGCCAGCAGACTACAGGTGATCTCTGGAAACACCATATATTTT.

This clonotype has ten or more counts. The chain has TRBV5-1 and TRBJ2-1, with a tentative D call TRBD1 (5 bases). V was trimmed by 4 bases and J by 0 bases, leaving 14 bases between them. CDR1 SGHRS and CDR2 YFSETQ come from the germline V gene. The CDR3 contains 16 residues. In DNA, the CDR3 is TGCGCCAGCAGCGTCGACAGCTTGGGCTCCTACAATGAGCAGTTCTTC. It codes for CASSVDSLGSYNEQFF.

In the case of this clonotype: Its ends do not fully match the called genes, so a read error is possible. This chain links TRBV7-2 with TRBJ2-7, with D perhaps TRBD2 (6 bases). The V gene's germline CDR1 is SGHTA and CDR2 FQGNSA. The length of the CDR3 is 15 residues. The CDR3, as DNA: TGTGTCAGCAGCTTAGCGGTAGGGATGGGGTACGAGCAGTACTTC. Protein product: CVSSLAVGMGYEQYF.

The table lists this clonotype with many counts. The CDR3 sequence is CASTLGGGETQYF. The CDR3 DNA sequence: TGTGCCAGCACTCTGGGGGGAGGGGAGACCCAGTACTTC. This sequence joins TRBV12-3 or TRBV12-4 and TRBJ2-5, with 7 bases fitting TRBD2. With 7 bases clipped from V and 5 bases from J, the junction kept 7 bases outside the gene matches. The CDR3 length is 13 residues.

This clonotype showed up many times. The CDR3 DNA sequence: TGCGCCAGCAGCAGGGAGACAGGGGGCTGGGAGCAGTACTTC. It codes for CASSRETGGWEQYF. The chain carries TRBV5-1 and TRBJ2-7; 10 positions agree with TRBD1. Germline CDR1 is SGHRS and CDR2 is YFSETQ. The CDR3 loop spans 14 amino acids. Germline trimming cut 4 bases from V and 7 bases from J; bases unmatched to any gene: 8.

The chain joins TRBV3-1 to TRBJ1-5; possibly TRBD1 for D (6 bases). Germline-derived CDR1 and CDR2 are LGHDT and YNNKEL (reference sequence). The CDR3 contains 13 residues. Deletions cut 3 bases from V and 9 bases from J, with 12 bases between. The chain's CDR3 is CASSQTGRGPQHF. In DNA form, the CDR3 reads TGTGCCAGCAGCCAGACAGGCCGGGGGCCCCAGCATTTT.

This clonotype was picked up many times. CDR3 sequence: CASSDGGLGSRNEQFF. CDR3 DNA: TGTGCCAGCAGTGACGGCGGACTAGGATCCCGCAATGAGCAGTTCTTC. V and J are TRBV6-4 and TRBJ2-1; TRBD2 matches at 7 bases. CDR1 and CDR2 from the germline V gene are MRHNA and SNTAGT. V dropped 2 bases and J dropped 6; count of bases not matched to a gene: 10. This CDR3 has 16 amino acids.

At least ten counts were recorded for this clonotype. This chain links TRBV7-6 with TRBJ1-2, with D maybe TRBD1 (6 bases). Germline lookup yields CDR1 SGHVS and CDR2 FNYEAQ. This CDR3 contains 15 residues. V shed 5 bases and J shed 2 bases, with 15 bases lying between them. CDR3 in DNA: TGTGCCAGCAGCCGCGCCCTCGGGACAAACTATGGCTACACCTTC. As protein: CASSRALGTNYGYTF.

This clonotype was picked up a small number of times. This CDR3 reads CASRPDSGGAAATQYF. In DNA, the CDR3 is TGTGCCAGCAGGCCCGATAGCGGGGGGGCAGCGGCGACCCAGTACTTC. The rearrangement joins TRBV7-3 to TRBJ2-5, with 11 bases fitting TRBD2. CDR3 size: 16 residues. The ends lost 6 bases at V and 7 bases at J; junction bases unmatched: 13. CDR1 is SGHTA and CDR2 is FQGTGA in the germline V gene. Variable domain in full (rest from reference TRBV7-3 and TRBJ2-5): GAGVSQTPSNKVTEKGKYVELRCDPISGHTALYWYRQSLGQGPEFLIYFQGTGAADDSGLPNDRFFAVRPEGSVSTLKIQRTERGDSAVYLCASRPDSGGAAATQYFGPGTRLLVL.

This clonotype was observed at least ten times. This sequence joins TRBV24-1 and TRBJ2-1, with 9 bases identical to TRBD1. With V trimmed by 2 bases and J by 4 bases, 5 bases remained unmatched. This CDR3 region has 16 residues. Germline V lookup: CDR1 KGHDR, CDR2 SFDVKD. CDR3 in amino acids: CATSDSGTGLYNEQFF. DNA of the CDR3: TGTGCCACCAGTGATTCCGGGACAGGGCTGTACAATGAGCAGTTCTTC.

The chain uses TRBV7-2 and TRBJ1-3; possible D gene TRBD1, 5 bases. Germline loops: CDR1 SGHTA, CDR2 FQGNSA. V shed 5 bases and J shed 2 bases, with 10 bases lying between them. This CDR3 contains 14 residues. The CDR3 here is CASSPQTAGNTIYF. CDR3 in DNA: TGTGCCAGCAGCCCCCAGACAGCTGGAAACACCATATATTTT.

The chain uses TRBV7-2 and TRBJ2-5; D unclear. Trimming removed 4 bases from V and 5 bases from J, with 8 bases in between. The CDR3 is 12 residues long. Germline lookup yields CDR1 SGHTA and CDR2 FQGNSA. The CDR3: CASSSSAETQYF. In DNA form, the CDR3 reads TGTGCCAGCAGCTCTTCAGCGGAGACCCAGTACTTC.

This clonotype came up many times. The J gene is TRBJ1-2, the V gene TRBV13; tentative D call: TRBD1 (6 bases). V was clipped by 4 bases and J by 2 bases, with 14 bases between them. There are 15 residues in the CDR3. In germline, CDR1 is PRHDT, CDR2 FYEKMQ (reference sequence). The DNA of the CDR3 is TGTGCCAGCAGCTCACCAGGGGTTTTCAACTATGGCTACACCTTC. It yields the protein CASSSPGVFNYGYTF.

This chain uses TRBV28 with TRBJ2-1; D assignment may be TRBD1 or TRBD2 (5 bases each). Trimming stripped 2 bases from V and 7 bases from J, with 15 bases between. This CDR3 has 15 residues. Germline V gives CDR1 MDHEN, CDR2 SYDVKM. The CDR3 nucleotides read TGTGCCAGCAGTTTAACGCTCGGTGGGGGTAATGAGCAGTTCTTC. Protein sequence: CASSLTLGGGNEQFF.

The chain joins TRBV19 to TRBJ2-3; weak D call: TRBD2 (6 bases). V was clipped by 11 bases and J by 7 bases, with 19 bases between them. CDR1 is LNHDA, CDR2 SQIVND, per germline (reference sequence). The CDR3 extends over 13 amino acids. CDR3 sequence: CAVTGTPPNTQYF. CDR3 coding DNA: TGTGCCGTCACCGGGACTCCGCCGAATACGCAGTATTTT.

This clonotype came up many times. The genes are TRBV11-3 and TRBJ2-2; perhaps TRBD1 as D (5 bases). This CDR3 spans 17 amino acids. The germline V and J ends were trimmed by 5 bases and 0 bases, with 16 bases remaining between them. Germline V CDR1 and CDR2: SGHNT, YENEEA. CDR3 in DNA: TGTGCCAGCAGCCGCAACAAGGGGCTCGCGAACACCGGGGAGCTGTTTTTT. Amino acid sequence: CASSRNKGLANTGELFF.

This clonotype was recorded at least ten times. This chain links TRBV20-1 with TRBJ2-4, with D perhaps TRBD2 (6 bases). From germline, CDR1 is DFQATT and CDR2 SNEGSKA (reference sequence). The CDR3 loop spans 12 amino acids. Deletions cut 7 bases from V and 7 bases from J, with 14 bases between. This CDR3 is CSVPSGGNIQYF. The CDR3 DNA reads as TGCAGTGTCCCAAGTGGGGGGAACATTCAGTACTTC.

The V gene is TRBV11-3, the J gene TRBJ2-2; the match to TRBD1 covers 9 bases. This CDR3 is 16 amino acids long. Germline CDR1 and CDR2: SGHNT and YENEEA. V trimming: 5 bases; J trimming: 4 bases; junction bases outside the gene matches: 8. CDR3 DNA: TGTGCCAGCAGCCCCAGGACAGGGGTTGGCACCGGGGAGCTGTTTTTT. Its translation is CASSPRTGVGTGELFF.

The CDR3 is CASSSLRPRTSGGINTGELFF. CDR3 nucleotide sequence: TGTGCCAGCAGCTCTTTACGTCCCAGGACTAGCGGGGGGATCAACACCGGGGAGCTGTTTTTT. This rearrangement joins TRBV11-3 to TRBJ2-2, with 14 bases fitting TRBD2. Germline CDR1 is SGHNT and CDR2 is YENEEA. The CDR3 extends over 21 amino acids. The J segment lost 2 bases and the V segment lost 4 bases, leaving 15 bases of the junction unmatched.

This clonotype was picked up many times. The genes are TRBV6-5 and TRBJ2-1, with 8 bases fitting TRBD1. J was trimmed by 2 bases and V by 0 bases; bases with no gene match: 6. The CDR3 runs to 17 residues. CDR1 and CDR2 from the germline V gene are MNHEY and SVGAGI. The CDR3 bases are TGTGCCAGCAGTTACTCCCCTCAGGGGGCTGCCTACAATGAGCAGTTCTTC. Translating gives CASSYSPQGAAYNEQFF.